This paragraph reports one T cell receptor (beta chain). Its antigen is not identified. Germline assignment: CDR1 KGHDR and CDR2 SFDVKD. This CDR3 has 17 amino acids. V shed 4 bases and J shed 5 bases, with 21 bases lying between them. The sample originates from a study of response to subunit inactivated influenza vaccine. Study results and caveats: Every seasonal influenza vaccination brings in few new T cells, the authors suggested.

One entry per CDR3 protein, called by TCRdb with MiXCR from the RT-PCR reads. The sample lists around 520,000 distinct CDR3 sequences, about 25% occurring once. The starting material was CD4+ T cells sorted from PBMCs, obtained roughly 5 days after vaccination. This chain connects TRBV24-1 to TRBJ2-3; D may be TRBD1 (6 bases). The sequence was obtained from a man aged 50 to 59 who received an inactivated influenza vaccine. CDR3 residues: CATSDHDVWGRVDTQYF. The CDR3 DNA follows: TGTGCCACCAGTGACCACGATGTGTGGGGGCGGGTAGATACGCAGTATTTT.